These 20 T cell receptor beta chains were sequenced from one sample in a study of T cell clonality in common variable immunodeficiency. The repertoire was sequenced with immunoSEQ multiplex PCR; TCRdb's copy has only in-frame clones and lacks some. The sample was found to contain approximately 44,000 clones, and every one recurs. Material for sequencing was peripheral blood mononuclear cells. These receptors came from a person aged 18 to 70 in good health.

This clone was counted at least ten times. The sequenced fragment ends 3 residues before the CDR3 boundary, so the rest is inferred from the germline J gene. The chain recombines TRBV18 with TRBJ2-1; D remains unclear. V lost 3 bases and J lost 9, with 12 bases in between. CDR1 is KGHSH, CDR2 LQKENI, per germline. The CDR3 sequence is 13 residues long. The CDR3: CASSPPTGGEQFF. The part of the CDR3 DNA that was read is TGTGCCAGCTCACCGCCGACTGGCGGTGAG.

This clone occurred many times. The sequenced fragment ends 3 residues before the CDR3 boundary, so the rest is inferred from the germline J gene. The chain combines TRBV2 with TRBJ2-1; possible D gene TRBD1, 6 bases. Germline CDR1 is SNHLY and CDR2 is FYNNEI. This CDR3 contains 13 residues. Between the trimmed V and J ends, which lost 5 bases and 6 bases, there was a span of 11 bases. Partial CDR3 DNA: TGTGCCAGCAGTCTTAGGGGGTTCAATGAG. Its protein product is CASSLRGFNE. The complete CDR3 protein is CASSLRGFNEQFF. Full variable domain (remainder filled in from reference TRBV2 and TRBJ2-1): EPEVTQTPSHQVTQMGQEVILRCVPISNHLYFYWYRQILGQKVEFLVSFYNNEISEKSEIFDDQFSVERPDGSNFTLKIRSTKLEDSAMYFCASSLRGFNEQFFGPGTRLTVL.

This clone occurred many times. The read ends 3 residues early relative to the CDR3; the germline J gene fills the gap. The chain carries TRBV6-1 and TRBJ1-2; D is unresolved. V was trimmed by 2 bases and J by 4 bases, leaving 8 bases between them. There are 13 residues in the CDR3. Germline V gene lookup returns CDR1 MNHNS and CDR2 SASEGT. The DNA read from the CDR3 is TGTGCCAGCAGTGAATCGGGGATCTATGGC. Encoded protein: CASSESGIYG. The CDR3 as a whole reads CASSESGIYGYTF.

There are many counts of this clone. From the germline J gene comes the end of the CDR3, since the read stops 3 residues before it. The rearrangement joins TRBV6-1 to TRBJ1-6, with 7 bases fitting TRBD1. From germline, CDR1 is MNHNS and CDR2 SASEGT. This CDR3 contains 15 residues. The junction had 5 bases not matched to a gene; V was cut back by 0 bases and J by 9 bases. The sequenced CDR3 bases are TGTGCCAGCAGTGAAGCTACGACAGGGACTTCACCC. Protein: CASSEATTGTSP. The full CDR3 reads CASSEATTGTSPLHF.

This clone was seen at least ten times. The read falls 3 residues short of the CDR3 end, and the missing part is taken from the germline J gene. This chain joins TRBV12-3 or TRBV12-4 and TRBJ1-6; D is unclear. The CDR3 spans 16 residues. The germline V and J ends were trimmed by 2 bases and 0 bases, with 8 bases remaining between them. The CDR3 is CASSLLVSSYNSPLHF. The CDR3 DNA, read in part, is TGTGCCAGCAGTTTATTGGTCAGCTCCTATAATTCACCC.

This clone was observed at least ten times. The read finishes 3 residues shy of the CDR3 end, and the germline J gene is used to complete it. The V and J genes are TRBV12-3 or TRBV12-4 and TRBJ1-2; the D gene is possibly TRBD1 (5 bases). CDR3 length: 14 amino acids. Trimming took off 1 base at V and 4 bases at J, with 10 bases between the two ends. CDR3 sequence: CASSLGRGPYGYTF. The CDR3 DNA, read in part, is TGTGCCAGCAGTTTAGGGAGGGGTCCCTATGGC.

This clone was detected many times. The CDR3 goes on 3 residues after the read ends, and that part is filled in from the germline J gene. The chain recombines TRBV2 with TRBJ2-7, with 12 nucleotides matching TRBD2. The CDR3 is 17 amino acids. Germline V gene data show CDR1 as SNHLY and CDR2 as FYNNEI. V was pared by 7 bases and J by 4 bases, with 14 bases of the junction left unmatched. Partial CDR3 DNA: TGTGCCAGCACCAGAACGGTGACTAGCGGGAGAATTTACGAG. This gives the protein CASTRTVTSGRIYE. The complete CDR3 protein is CASTRTVTSGRIYEQYF.

At least ten counts were recorded for this clone. The read halts 3 residues ahead of the CDR3 end, with the missing end drawn from the germline J gene. The chain recombines TRBV4-2 with TRBJ2-1; 9 bases map to TRBD2. This CDR3 contains 17 residues. Germline V gene lookup returns CDR1 LGHNA and CDR2 YNFKEQ. With 3 bases clipped from V and 3 bases from J, the junction kept 9 bases outside the gene matches. CDR3 DNA, as far as it was read: TGTGCCAGCAGCCATAACCCCCTAGCGGGGAACTACAATGAG. This gives the protein CASSHNPLAGNYNE. The CDR3 as a whole reads CASSHNPLAGNYNEQFF.

This clone was detected ten times or more. Read data end 3 residues before the CDR3 end; the end is taken from the germline J gene. The chain couples TRBV6-2 or TRBV6-3 to TRBJ2-7, with TRBD1 matching 8 bases. The length of the CDR3 is 14 residues. The germline gives CDR1 MNHEY, CDR2 SVGEGT. V was clipped by 7 bases and J by 3 bases; unmatched bases: 8. CDR3 bases read: TGTGCCAGCATACCCACAGGGGGTGGCTACGAG. This gives the protein CASIPTGGGYE. From start to end, the CDR3 is CASIPTGGGYEQYF.

This clone was seen at least ten times. The CDR3 end falls 3 residues outside the read, so it is completed with the germline J gene. The chain employs TRBV2 and TRBJ2-1; D gene ambiguous. CDR3 size: 14 residues. The V end was cut by 1 base, the J end by 4 bases, with 8 bases between. Germline values: CDR1 SNHLY, CDR2 FYNNEI. CDR3 region: CASSEVQVYNEQFF. CDR3 DNA, as far as it was read: TGTGCCAGCAGTGAAGTGCAGGTGTACAATGAG.

In this sample, this clone turned up many times. This CDR3 is CASSLTHKADTQYF. The sequenced CDR3 bases are TGTGCCAGTAGTTTAACCCACAAAGCAGATACG. This chain connects TRBV19 to TRBJ2-3; the D is unclear. The read gets to within 3 residues of the CDR3 end, and the germline J gene fills in the rest. CDR3 length equals 14 residues. V was shortened by 5 bases and J by 4 bases, with 13 bases between the two germline ends. CDR1 is LNHDA and CDR2 is SQIVND in the germline V gene (reference sequence).

This clone was recorded many times. From the germline J gene comes the end of the CDR3, since the read stops 3 residues before it. The chain is built from TRBV20-1 and TRBJ2-3; D is possibly TRBD2 (6 bases). The CDR3 is 14 residues long. Trimming removed 3 bases at V and 7 bases at J, with 17 bases between. Germline V gives CDR1 DFQATT, CDR2 SNEGSKA (reference sequence). CDR3 loop: CSASMPTGGNTQYF. The covered CDR3 bases are TGCAGTGCTAGTATGCCCACCGGGGGAAATACG.

In this sample, this clone turned up many times. Read data end 3 residues before the CDR3 end; the end is taken from the germline J gene. This rearrangement joins TRBV2 to TRBJ2-3; D unresolved. V lost 1 base and J 1 base, leaving 9 bases between the germline ends. The CDR3 is 15 amino acids. Germline V CDR1 and CDR2: SNHLY, FYNNEI. CDR3 DNA (partial): TGTGCCAGCAGTGAAGAGGGTATTGGCACAGATACG. This translates into CASSEEGIGTDT. Given in full, the CDR3 is CASSEEGIGTDTQYF.

About this clone: The read comes to an end 3 residues before the CDR3 does, leaving the germline J gene to fill in the end. This rearrangement joins TRBV7-6 to TRBJ1-2; 12 bases fit TRBD1. Germline values: CDR1 SGHVS, CDR2 FNYEAQ. This CDR3 has 15 amino acids. The CDR3 protein is CASSLGGQGAVDYTF. The sequenced CDR3 bases are TGTGCCAGCAGCTTAGGGGGACAGGGGGCGGTCGAC.

This clone was counted ten times or more. The CDR3 goes on 3 residues after the read ends, and that part is filled in from the germline J gene. The V gene is TRBV7-2, the J gene TRBJ2-7; D not certain. Germline V gives CDR1 SGHTA, CDR2 FQGNSA. The CDR3 is 15 residues long. V was pared by 3 bases and J by 6 bases, with 18 bases between. The sequenced part of the CDR3 DNA is TGTGCCAGCAGCTTCTTAGAGGATGGCACTATCGAG. Protein: CASSFLEDGTIE. The whole CDR3 sequence reads CASSFLEDGTIEQYF.

Many counts were recorded for this clone. Read data end 3 residues before the CDR3 end; the end is taken from the germline J gene. V and J are TRBV12-3 or TRBV12-4 and TRBJ2-3, with D perhaps matching TRBD2 (5 bases). V lost 1 base and J 5 bases, leaving 10 bases between the germline ends. The CDR3 sequence is 14 residues long. The CDR3 sequence: CASSLVGVGDTQYF. The CDR3 bases that were read are TGTGCCAGCAGTTTAGTCGGGGTAGGAGATACG.

This clone showed up many times. The read is 3 residues too short to cover the CDR3 end, so that end is filled in from the germline J gene. The chain employs TRBV7-8 and TRBJ1-3; a weak D match, TRBD1 (6 bases). CDR3 length: 14 residues. V was shortened by 4 bases and J by 2 bases, with 9 bases between the two germline ends. Germline values: CDR1 SGHVS, CDR2 FQNEAQ. CDR3 DNA (partial): TGTGCCAGCAGCTCCGGGACAACTGGAAACACC. Residues: CASSSGTTGNT. The complete CDR3 sequence is CASSSGTTGNTIYF.

This clone was recorded many times. With the read ending 3 residues before the CDR3 end, the germline J gene is used to fill in that end. V and J are TRBV20-1 and TRBJ1-1; perhaps TRBD1 as D (6 bases). There are 14 residues in the CDR3. Germline V gene lookup returns CDR1 DFQATT and CDR2 SNEGSKA (reference sequence). Trimming removed 1 base from V and 2 bases from J, with 11 bases in between. CDR3 residues: CSARGTELNTEAFF. Incomplete CDR3 DNA: TGCAGTGCTAGAGGGACAGAGTTAAACACTGAA.

This clone was recorded at least ten times. The CDR3 is cut off 3 residues early in the read; its end comes from the germline J gene. The chain has TRBV19 and TRBJ2-7; 11 positions match TRBD2. Germline assignment: CDR1 LNHDA and CDR2 SQIVND (reference sequence). Losses at the gene ends were 5 bases for V and 2 bases for J; bases not matched to a gene: 8. The CDR3 sequence is 16 residues long. The CDR3 loop is CASSPLGTSGPYEQYF. The CDR3 bases that were read are TGTGCCAGTAGTCCCCTCGGGACTAGCGGACCCTACGAG. The full variable domain, in which reference TRBV19 and TRBJ2-7 provide the parts outside the CDR3, is DGGITQSPKYLFRKEGQNVTLSCEQNLNHDAMYWYRQDPGQGLRLIYYSQIVNDFQKGDIAEGYSVSREKKESFPLTVTSAQKNPTAFYLCASSPLGTSGPYEQYFGPGTRLTVT.

This clone was seen ten or more times. The CDR3 is cut off 3 residues early in the read; its end comes from the germline J gene. This sequence joins TRBV28 and TRBJ2-7; the match to TRBD1 covers 11 bases. The germline V gene has CDR1 MDHEN and CDR2 SYDVKM. This CDR3 comprises 15 residues. Trimming cost V 7 bases and J 3 bases; bases outside gene matches: 8. CDR3 DNA (partial): TGTGCCAGCATCCACGTTGGGACAGGGGGCTACGAG. This sequence encodes CASIHVGTGGYE. The whole CDR3 is CASIHVGTGGYEQYF. Filled out from reference TRBV28 and TRBJ2-7, the complete variable domain reads DVKVTQSSRYLVKRTGEKVFLECVQDMDHENMFWYRQDPGLGLRLIYFSYDVKMKEKGDIPEGYSVSREKKERFSLILESASTNQTSMYLCASIHVGTGGYEQYFGPGTRLTVT.